This is a list of T cell receptor beta chains from one sample in a study of blood T cell repertoires in COVID-19. Repertoires were generated with immunoSEQ multiplex PCR, while TCRdb's copy carries only in-frame clones and drops some. In the table there are approximately 280,000 clones, roughly 80% of which are singletons. Source material: PBMCs or T cells enriched from blood (not recorded which). These receptors were collected from a man in his forties or fifties who had been exposed to COVID-19. Both conserved end residues are part of each CDR3. A D gene is named only where the DNA matches it firmly. Only part of the rows carry a size: once, few, many, or a class if the clone is expanded.

.,TRBV3-1/TRBV3-2,.,TRBJ1-1,TGTGCCAGCACCCCGGGGTCGTTGGAACTAGTGGACACTGAAGCTTTCTTT,CASTPGSLELVDTEAFF
TRBD2,TRBV7-8,.,TRBJ2-7,TGTGCCAGCAGCAAAGGCCAGCGGGGACCATACGAGCAGTACTTC,CASSKGQRGPYEQYF
.,TRBV24-1,.,TRBJ2-7,TGTGCCACCAGCGAACCCGGGACTCCTTACGAGCAGTACTTC,CATSEPGTPYEQYF
.,TRBV11-2,.,TRBJ2-5,TGTGCCAGCAGCTTAGGCGGCACGACCCAGTACTTC,CASSLGGTTQYF
TRBD2,TRBV3-1/TRBV3-2,few,TRBJ2-7,TGTGCCAGCAGCCAAGTACTAGTCCGAACTAGCGGAAGCGAGCAGTACTTC,CASSQVLVRTSGSEQYF
.,TRBV6-5,.,TRBJ2-5,TGTGCCAGCCTCTTAACTCCACCCGGGTCCCAGTACTTC,CASLLTPPGSQYF
.,TRBV12-5,.,TRBJ1-2,TGTGCTAGTGCCCCAGGGTTAACTTATGGCTACACCTTC,CASAPGLTYGYTF
.,TRBV4-1,.,TRBJ2-7,TGCGCCAGCAGCCAAGGTCCATGGAGTGGGTACGAGCAGTACTTC,CASSQGPWSGYEQYF
.,TRBV24-1,.,TRBJ2-2,TGTGCCACCAGCCGAGAACAGGGAATCACCGGGGAGCTGTTTTTT,CATSREQGITGELFF
.,TRBV18,.,TRBJ2-5,TGTGCCAGCTCACCCTCGTACCAAGAGACCCAGTACTTC,CASSPSYQETQYF
.,TRBV7-3,few,TRBJ1-1,TGTGCCAGCAGCTATCATCCGGGGGGCTCTATGTACACTGAAGCTTTCTTT,CASSYHPGGSMYTEAFF
TRBD1,TRBV28,.,TRBJ1-2,TGTGCCAGCAGTCCCCCTTTCGGGACAGGGAATCTCTACACCTTC,CASSPPFGTGNLYTF
.,TRBV6-1,.,TRBJ2-1,TGTGCCAGCAGTGAAGACAGCTTCAACAATGAGCAGTTCTTC,CASSEDSFNNEQFF
TRBD1,TRBV24-1,.,TRBJ1-1,TGTGCCACTTCCCAGGGGGCTTTCACTGAAGCTTTCTTT,CATSQGAFTEAFF
.,TRBV5-4,.,TRBJ1-1,TGTGCCAGCAGCTTGGCGGCCCCGTCCACGGGTTTGGCTTTCTTT,CASSLAAPSTGLAFF
.,TRBV5-4,.,TRBJ2-5,TGTGCCAGCAGCTCGGACGGACGGGGAGAGACCCAGTACTTC,CASSSDGRGETQYF
.,TRBV2,.,TRBJ2-1,TGTGCCACCAAACAGGGAGTCGGGGTCTACAATGAGCAGTTCTTC,CATKQGVGVYNEQFF
.,TRBV18,.,TRBJ2-2,TGTGCCAGCTCATCTCCTGGGCTAGCTGGCGGGGAGCTGTTTTTT,CASSSPGLAGGELFF
.,TRBV30,.,TRBJ1-1,TGTGCCTGGAGTGAAAGGAGGGAGACTGAAGCTTTCTTT,CAWSERRETEAFF
.,TRBV12-3/TRBV12-4,.,TRBJ2-7,TGTGCCAGCAGTCTTACAAACGAGCAGTACTTC,CASSLTNEQYF
.,TRBV6-5,.,TRBJ1-2,TGTGCCAGCAGTACAAGGGGGGGCGGGTATGGCTACACCTTC,CASSTRGGGYGYTF
.,TRBV19,.,TRBJ2-5,TGTGCCAGTAGTATAAACAGGCAAGAGACCCAGTACTTC,CASSINRQETQYF
TRBD1,TRBV30,once,TRBJ2-2,TGTGCCTGGAGAGTACAGGGGCCCGGGGAGCTGTTTTTT,CAWRVQGPGELFF
.,TRBV27,.,TRBJ2-2,TGTGCCAGCACAGCAGGGGCGTACACCGGGGAGCTGTTTTTT,CASTAGAYTGELFF
.,TRBV4-1,.,TRBJ2-4,TGCGCCAGCAGCCAAGTCTACCCGCCCCGGGCCAAAAACATTCAGTACTTC,CASSQVYPPRAKNIQYF
TRBD2,TRBV28,once,TRBJ2-3,TGTGCCAGCAGTTCCTTCGGACTAGCGGGAGATAGAGATACGCAGTATTTT,CASSSFGLAGDRDTQYF
.,TRBV6-5,.,TRBJ1-1,TGTGCCAGCACCGACAGGAACACTGAAGCTTTCTTT,CASTDRNTEAFF
TRBD1,TRBV9,.,TRBJ2-7,TGTGCCAGCAGCGTCTCGGACAGGGGCGCCTACGAGCAGTACTTC,CASSVSDRGAYEQYF
TRBD1,TRBV7-9,.,TRBJ2-7,TGTGCCACCGGAGACAGGGTTTCTTCCTACGAGCAGTACTTC,CATGDRVSSYEQYF
TRBD1,TRBV5-1,.,TRBJ2-3,TGCGCCAGCAGCCTCCACCCTGGGACAGCAGATACGCAGTATTTT,CASSLHPGTADTQYF
.,TRBV9,.,TRBJ1-2,TGTGCCAGCAGAACCTCGGAACGGACAGTTTATGGCTACACCTTC,CASRTSERTVYGYTF
.,TRBV6-1,.,TRBJ2-7,TGTGCCAGCAGTGAAGACGACGGGATCCGTCCGCAGTACTTC,CASSEDDGIRPQYF
.,TRBV30,.,TRBJ2-2,TGTGCCTGGGCATGGCGGGACCGCACCGGGGAGCTGTTTTTT,CAWAWRDRTGELFF
.,TRBV30,.,TRBJ1-3,TGTGCCTGGGGGGCGGCTGGAAACACCATATATTTT,CAWGAAGNTIYF
TRBD1,TRBV5-6,.,TRBJ2-7,TGTGCCAGCAGCTTGGCCGGGACAGATTATTACGAGCAGTACTTC,CASSLAGTDYYEQYF
.,TRBV28,.,TRBJ2-3,TGTGCCAGCAGTTCTGCGACCTCGGGTACGCAGTATTTT,CASSSATSGTQYF
.,TRBV6-5,.,TRBJ1-6,TGTGCCAGCACACAAGGACCTGGGACTTTAAATCTCCACTTT,CASTQGPGTLNLHF
.,TRBV14,few,TRBJ2-6,TGTGCCAGCAGCCAAGATGGCACTGGGGCCAACGTCCTGACTTTC,CASSQDGTGANVLTF
TRBD1,TRBV5-6,.,TRBJ2-2,TGTGCCAGCAGCTATACAGGGGGCACCGGGGAGCTGTTTTTT,CASSYTGGTGELFF
.,TRBV9,.,TRBJ2-2,TGTGCCAGCAGCGTTTATGGGGCGCAGGCCGGGGAGCTGTTTTTT,CASSVYGAQAGELFF